This is a list of T cell receptor beta chains from one sample in a study of T cell responses to AZD1222 COVID-19 vaccine. Repertoires were generated with immunoSEQ multiplex PCR, while TCRdb's copy carries only in-frame clones and drops some. The sample contains 150,000 to 200,000 clones, about 92% of which appear only once. Source: peripheral blood, taken on day 0 of AZD1222 vaccination. The origin of the receptors is an adult in good health. Each CDR3 is given with its conserved first and last residue. Each record gives: clone size, D gene, V gene, J gene, CDR3 DNA, CDR3 protein. A D gene is named only where the DNA matches it firmly. The listing skips clone size in some rows; elsewhere it reads once, few, many or a size class.

-,-,TRBV19,TRBJ1-5,TGTGCCAGTCGTTTTAGTTCGGATCAGCCCCAGCATTTT,CASRFSSDQPQHF
once,TRBD1,TRBV28,TRBJ1-6,TGTGCCAGCAGTCTCCGGACAGGGTGGAATTCACCCCTCCACTTT,CASSLRTGWNSPLHF
-,TRBD2,TRBV5-1,TRBJ2-1,TGCGCCAGCAGCTCCATTACTAGCGGGGGGGCTCGTGAGCAGTTCTTC,CASSSITSGGAREQFF
-,-,TRBV7-2,TRBJ2-7,TGTGCCAGCAGCTTAGCCAGGTCCTCCTACGAGCAGTACTTC,CASSLARSSYEQYF
-,-,TRBV9,TRBJ1-2,TGTGCCAGCGGCTCCGGGACACCCCATAACTATGGCTACACCTTC,CASGSGTPHNYGYTF
-,TRBD2,TRBV7-2,TRBJ2-4,TGTGCCAGCAGCTTAGCGAGGACTAGCGGGGGGGCCTCCAAAAACATTCAGTACTTC,CASSLARTSGGASKNIQYF
-,-,TRBV12-3/TRBV12-4,TRBJ1-1,TGTGCCAGCAGTTTGTCCCCGGAAGCTTTCTTT,CASSLSPEAFF
once,TRBD1,TRBV4-3,TRBJ2-4,TGCGCCAGCAGCCAAAGGACAGGGAGCAACATTCAGTACTTC,CASSQRTGSNIQYF
-,-,TRBV2,TRBJ2-3,TGTGCCAGCAGCCGGGGACTCCCCTCCGATACGCAGTATTTT,CASSRGLPSDTQYF
-,TRBD2,TRBV7-9,TRBJ2-1,TGTGCCAGCAGCTTCGGACTAGCGGGATCCCCAAGGGAGCAGTTCTTC,CASSFGLAGSPREQFF
-,TRBD1,TRBV7-8,TRBJ1-4,TGTGCCAGCAGCTCTCGGACAGGGGGTTGGGAAAAACTGTTTTTT,CASSSRTGGWEKLFF
-,-,TRBV19,TRBJ2-3,TGTGCCAGTAGTATAGGAACGGGATTCACAGATACGCAGTATTTT,CASSIGTGFTDTQYF
-,-,TRBV18,TRBJ1-1,TGTGCCAGCTCACCAGAAGTTGAAGCTTTCTTT,CASSPEVEAFF
-,-,TRBV29-1,TRBJ2-1,TGCAGCGTAAAAAGGACAATCCCGCCTTACAATGAGCAGTTCTTC,CSVKRTIPPYNEQFF
-,TRBD2,TRBV2,TRBJ2-1,TGTGCCAGCAGTTCCGGGACTAGCGGGAGCGATGAGCAGTTCTTC,CASSSGTSGSDEQFF
-,TRBD2,TRBV28,TRBJ2-1,TGTGCCAGCAGGGGCCCGGCGACTAGCGGGCTGATAGGCTCCTACAATGAGCAGTTCTTC,CASRGPATSGLIGSYNEQFF
-,TRBD1,TRBV9,TRBJ1-1,TGTGCCAGCAGCCATGGCACCGGGACAGGGGGCTTCCAGGGGATGAACACTGAAGCTTTCTTT,CASSHGTGTGGFQGMNTEAFF
-,TRBD2,TRBV2,TRBJ2-5,TGTGCCAGCACCGAGGGGACTAGCGGGAGTCGAGAGACCCAGTACTTC,CASTEGTSGSRETQYF
-,TRBD1,TRBV6-5,TRBJ1-5,TGTGCCAGCAGTAGGGACAGTTATCAGCCCCAGCATTTT,CASSRDSYQPQHF
-,-,TRBV27,TRBJ1-6,TGTGCCAGCAGATACTATGCTCCCCGTGACTCACCCCTCCACTTT,CASRYYAPRDSPLHF
few,-,TRBV6-4,TRBJ2-6,TGTGCCAGCAGTGACGGACAGCTCTCTGGGGCCAACGTCCTGACTTTC,CASSDGQLSGANVLTF
-,-,TRBV7-9,TRBJ2-7,TGTGCCAGCAGCGTCTACCGGGACCGACTGACCTACGAGCAGTACTTC,CASSVYRDRLTYEQYF
-,TRBD1,TRBV7-9,TRBJ1-3,TGTGCCAGCAGCTCCTACAGGGGAAACTCTGGAAACACCATATATTTT,CASSSYRGNSGNTIYF
-,TRBD1,TRBV6-5,TRBJ1-6,TGTGCCAGCAGTTACGGGACAGGGATGACAAATCCCCTCCACTTT,CASSYGTGMTNPLHF
-,TRBD1,TRBV5-1,TRBJ2-5,TGCGCCAGCAGCCTGACAGGGAATCAGGAGACCCAGTACTTC,CASSLTGNQETQYF
-,-,TRBV5-1,TRBJ1-1,TGCGCCAGCAGCTCTGGGAGCGGGGCGAACACTGAAGCTTTCTTT,CASSSGSGANTEAFF
once,-,TRBV7-2,TRBJ1-6,TGTGCCAGCAGCTTAGCGCCAGTGAATTCACCCCTCCACTTT,CASSLAPVNSPLHF
-,-,TRBV3-1/TRBV3-2,TRBJ1-1,TGTGCCAGCAGCCAGGGGGGGATTCTTGAAGCTTTCTTT,CASSQGGILEAFF
-,-,TRBV29-1,TRBJ2-1,TGCAGCGCCGCCGGACGGAGGGACAATGAGCAGTTCTTC,CSAAGRRDNEQFF
-,-,TRBV6-1,TRBJ1-4,TGTGCCAGCAGTGAAATGTTGGGGGGCGCCGGGGAAAAACTGTTTTTT,CASSEMLGGAGEKLFF
-,TRBD1,TRBV18,TRBJ1-4,TGTGCCAGCTCACCAAGACAGGGCAATAACTATGAAAAACTGTTTTTT,CASSPRQGNNYEKLFF
-,-,TRBV11-3,TRBJ2-3,TGTGCCAGCAGCCCAGGGCCAGTCAGCACAGATACGCAGTATTTT,CASSPGPVSTDTQYF
-,-,TRBV11-3,TRBJ1-5,TGTGCCAGCAGCTTAGAATCCCGGGGACACGGTCAGCCCCAGCATTTT,CASSLESRGHGQPQHF
-,-,TRBV7-2,TRBJ2-3,TGTGCCAGCAGCTTATTTGTCGGCACAGATACGCAGTATTTT,CASSLFVGTDTQYF
-,-,TRBV2,TRBJ2-1,TGTGCCAGCAGTGAAGGCGGTGCAGGTTTACCGTTCTTC,CASSEGGAGLPFF
-,TRBD1,TRBV4-3,TRBJ1-2,TGCGCCAGCAGCCAAGAGCCGGGACAGGGGTTTTATGGCTACACCTTC,CASSQEPGQGFYGYTF
-,-,TRBV11-2,TRBJ2-2,TGTGCCAGCAGCATCAGCCCGGACTCGGAGCTGTTTTTT,CASSISPDSELFF
-,-,TRBV6-5,TRBJ2-3,TGTGCCAGCAGTTACACAGGCTCCAGCACAGATACGCAGTATTTT,CASSYTGSSTDTQYF
-,-,TRBV7-9,TRBJ1-1,TGTGCCAGCAGCTCACAGGGAGGGAGCACTGAAGCTTTCTTT,CASSSQGGSTEAFF
-,TRBD1,TRBV28,TRBJ1-3,TGTGCCAGCCGCGGACAGGGGGTTGGAAACACCATATATTTT,CASRGQGVGNTIYF
-,TRBD1,TRBV6-5,TRBJ2-2,TGTGCCAGCAGCAGGGACAGGGGGAGAACCGGGGAGCTGTTTTTT,CASSRDRGRTGELFF
-,-,TRBV3-1/TRBV3-2,TRBJ1-1,TGTGCCAGCAGCCTCAGTAACACTGAAGCTTTCTTT,CASSLSNTEAFF
-,TRBD1,TRBV5-6,TRBJ1-1,TGTGCCAGCAGCCGACCAACAGGGGAACAGGCTTTCTTT,CASSRPTGEQAFF
-,TRBD1,TRBV5-1,TRBJ1-6,TGCGCCAGCAGCTCAGGGACAGGGGCCAATTCACCCCTCCACTTT,CASSSGTGANSPLHF
-,-,TRBV9,TRBJ1-5,TGTGCCAGCAGCGTAGGCAATCAGCCCCAGCATTTT,CASSVGNQPQHF
-,-,TRBV3-1/TRBV3-2,TRBJ1-4,TGTGCCAGCAGTCCCAGGGCTCCAACTAATGAAAAACTGTTTTTT,CASSPRAPTNEKLFF
-,-,TRBV7-2,TRBJ2-7,TGTGCCAGCAGCTTAGCCTTATCCGGCATCCAGTACGAGCAGTACTTC,CASSLALSGIQYEQYF
-,-,TRBV15,TRBJ1-5,TGTGCCACCAGCAGAGAAGCCCGGAACAATCAGCCCCAGCATTTT,CATSREARNNQPQHF
-,TRBD1,TRBV18,TRBJ2-7,TGTGCCAGCTCACCGTTTTATCCGGGACAGGGAGCCTACGAGCAGTACTTC,CASSPFYPGQGAYEQYF
-,-,TRBV19,TRBJ1-6,TGTGCCAGTAGTATAGTTGGGAATAATTCACCCCTCCACTTT,CASSIVGNNSPLHF
-,TRBD1,TRBV5-4,TRBJ1-2,TGTGCCAGCAGCACCCGGGACAGCACCCTCCGCTATGGCTACACCTTC,CASSTRDSTLRYGYTF